The present T cell receptor beta chain was sequenced within a study of blood T cell repertoires in COVID-19. Looking at the study overall: Samples came from the United States, Italy and Spain, spanning acute and convalescent COVID-19. The analysed material was cDNA or gDNA that came from T cells, B-cell-depleted T cells, or PBMCs.

This clone turned up a few times. Per germline, CDR1 SGHNT and CDR2 YYREEE (reference sequence). The CDR3 consists of 12 residues. The V gene lost 5 bases and the J gene lost 4 bases, with 9 bases spanning the gap. Assay used: immunoSEQ multiplex PCR; TCRdb lists only in-frame clones, some missing. The sample lists about 42,000 clones; approximately 80% were seen once. This sequence joins TRBV5-4 and TRBJ2-5; the D is unclear. The sequence derives from a man aged 65 to 85 with active or convalescent COVID-19. Material for sequencing was peripheral blood. DNA of the CDR3: TGTGCCAGCAGTTTGAGAGGAGAGACCCAGTACTTC. Amino acid sequence: CASSLRGETQYF. Complete variable domain (other parts from reference TRBV5-4 and TRBJ2-5): ETGVTQSPTHLIKTRGQQVTLRCSSQSGHNTVSWYQQALGQGPQFIFQYYREEENGRGNFPPRFSGLQFPNYSSELNVNALELDDSALYLCASSLRGETQYFGPGTRLLVL.